This TCR beta chain comes out of a study of blood T cell repertoires in COVID-19. Study as a whole: COVID-19 samples from acute and convalescent phases originated in the United States, Italy and Spain. PBMCs, B-cell-depleted T cells, or T cells provided the cDNA or gDNA that made up the material.

This CDR3 region has 14 residues. Between the trimmed V and J ends, which lost 5 bases and 7 bases, there was a span of 14 bases. CDR1 is MDHEN, CDR2 SYDVKM, per germline. Per the study methods: Amplified reference gene primers provided the basis for estimating nucleated cell counts. The repertoire was sequenced with immunoSEQ multiplex PCR; TCRdb's copy has only in-frame clones and lacks some. That table gives V, J and clone size, and the DNA gave D and trimming. This repertoire shows 70,000 or so clones, about nine tenths found once; its top ten account for over 1.2%. The specimen sequenced was peripheral blood. The TCR originated in a man aged 50-59 years with acute or convalescent COVID-19. The J gene is TRBJ1-4, the V gene TRBV28, with no clear D. The CDR3, as DNA: TGTGCCAGCAGTCCGGGAGGGCGGGGTGAAAAACTGTTTTTT. Translated: CASSPGGRGEKLFF.